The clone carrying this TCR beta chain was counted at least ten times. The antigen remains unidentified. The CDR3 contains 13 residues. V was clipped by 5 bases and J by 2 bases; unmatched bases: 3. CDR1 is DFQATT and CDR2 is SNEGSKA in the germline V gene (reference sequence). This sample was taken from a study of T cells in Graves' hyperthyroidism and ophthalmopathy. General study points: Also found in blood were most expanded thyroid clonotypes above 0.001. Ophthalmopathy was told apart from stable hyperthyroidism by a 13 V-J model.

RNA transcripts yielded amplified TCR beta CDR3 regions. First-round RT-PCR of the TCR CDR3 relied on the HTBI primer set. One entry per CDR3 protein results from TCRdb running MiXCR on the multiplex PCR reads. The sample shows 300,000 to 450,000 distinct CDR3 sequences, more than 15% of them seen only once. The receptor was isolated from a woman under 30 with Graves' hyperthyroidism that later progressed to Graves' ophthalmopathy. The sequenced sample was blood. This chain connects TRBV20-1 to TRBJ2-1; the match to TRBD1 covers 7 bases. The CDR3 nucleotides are TGCAGTGCTGGGGACAGCGCCTACAATGAGCAGTTCTTC. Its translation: CSAGDSAYNEQFF.